What follows is one T cell receptor (beta chain) and its context. V was clipped by 2 bases and J by 7 bases, with 9 bases between them. This CDR3 contains 13 residues. Germline CDR1 SNHLY, CDR2 FYNNEI. The data were obtained in a study of cytomegalovirus exposure and HLA in healthy donors. It was with 60 Vbeta and 13 Jbeta primers that the PCR ran. Here immunoSEQ multiplex PCR was the method, and the copy in TCRdb shows in-frame clones only, minus some. The sample gives some 150,000 clones, about 80% of which show up once; about 5% is in the top ten. V and J are TRBV2 and TRBJ1-5; TRBD1 might be the D (6 bases). The sequenced material came from PBMCs. This sequence was found in a male donor in good health and CMV-seronegative. The CDR3 here is CASSETGNQPQHF. The DNA for the CDR3 is TGTGCCAGCAGTGAAACAGGGAACCAGCCCCAGCATTTT. Full variable domain (outside the CDR3, taken from reference TRBV2 and TRBJ1-5): EPEVTQTPSHQVTQMGQEVILRCVPISNHLYFYWYRQILGQKVEFLVSFYNNEISEKSEIFDDQFSVERPDGSNFTLKIRSTKLEDSAMYFCASSETGNQPQHFGDGTRLSIL.